This T cell receptor (beta chain) was recorded in a study of CD8 T cells in ankylosing spondylitis. The study's findings and limits: Disease-linked clones had a CD8+ phenotype and relatively low frequency in peripheral blood.

Trimming took off 2 bases at V and 8 bases at J, with 6 bases between the two ends. Germline CDR1 reads SEHNR; CDR2 reads FQNEAQ (reference sequence). The CDR3 spans 11 residues. This clonotype was counted many times. The target antigen is unknown. Making the TCR beta libraries involved quantitative 5'-RACE with molecular barcodes. TCRdb itself ran the 5' RACE reads through MiXCR, one entry per CDR3 protein. In the table there are about 300,000 distinct CDR3 sequences, about 20% of which are singletons. The chain combines TRBV7-9 with TRBJ1-2, with D unresolved. Sequencing input: blood, either unsorted or a sorted T cell fraction (not recorded which). This sequence was found in a female donor with ankylosing spondylitis or in good health (not recorded which). CDR3 loop: CASSLSSGYTF. The CDR3 DNA follows: TGTGCCAGCAGCTTAAGCTCCGGCTACACCTTC.